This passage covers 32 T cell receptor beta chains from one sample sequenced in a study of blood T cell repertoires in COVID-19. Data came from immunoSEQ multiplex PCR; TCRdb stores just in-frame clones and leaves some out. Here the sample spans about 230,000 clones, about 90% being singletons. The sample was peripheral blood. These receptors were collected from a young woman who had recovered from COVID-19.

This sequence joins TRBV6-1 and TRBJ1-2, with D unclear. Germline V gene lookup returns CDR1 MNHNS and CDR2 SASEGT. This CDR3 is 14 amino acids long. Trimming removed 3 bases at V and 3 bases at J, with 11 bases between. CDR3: CASSDWLTDYGYTF. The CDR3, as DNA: TGTGCCAGCAGTGATTGGTTAACAGACTATGGCTACACCTTC.

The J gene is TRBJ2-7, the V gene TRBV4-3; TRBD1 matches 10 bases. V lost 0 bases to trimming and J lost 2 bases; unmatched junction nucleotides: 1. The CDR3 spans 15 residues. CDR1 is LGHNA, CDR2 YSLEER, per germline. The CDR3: CASSQEGTGAYEQYF. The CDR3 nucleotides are TGCGCCAGCAGCCAAGAAGGGACAGGGGCCTACGAGCAGTACTTC.

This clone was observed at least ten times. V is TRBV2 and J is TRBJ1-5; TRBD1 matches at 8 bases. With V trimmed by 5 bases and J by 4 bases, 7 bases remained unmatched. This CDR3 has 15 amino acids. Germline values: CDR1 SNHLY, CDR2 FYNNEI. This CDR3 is CASSPNRGRNQPQHF. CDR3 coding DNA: TGTGCCAGCAGTCCCAACAGGGGGAGGAATCAGCCCCAGCATTTT. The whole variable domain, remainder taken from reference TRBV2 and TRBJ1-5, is EPEVTQTPSHQVTQMGQEVILRCVPISNHLYFYWYRQILGQKVEFLVSFYNNEISEKSEIFDDQFSVERPDGSNFTLKIRSTKLEDSAMYFCASSPNRGRNQPQHFGDGTRLSIL.

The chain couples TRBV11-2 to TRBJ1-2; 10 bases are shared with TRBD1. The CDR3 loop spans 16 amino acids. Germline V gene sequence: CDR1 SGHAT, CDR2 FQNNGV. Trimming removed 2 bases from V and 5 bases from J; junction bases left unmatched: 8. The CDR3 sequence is CASSLPLGQGVYGYTF. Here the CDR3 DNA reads TGTGCCAGCAGCTTACCCCTTGGACAGGGGGTGTATGGCTACACCTTC.

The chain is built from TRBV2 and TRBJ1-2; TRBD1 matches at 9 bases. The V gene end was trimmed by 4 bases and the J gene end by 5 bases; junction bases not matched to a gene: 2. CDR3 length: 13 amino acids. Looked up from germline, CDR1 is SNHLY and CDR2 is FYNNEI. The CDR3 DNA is TGTGCCAGCAGTGTAGGACAGGGGTATGGCTACACCTTC. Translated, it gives CASSVGQGYGYTF.

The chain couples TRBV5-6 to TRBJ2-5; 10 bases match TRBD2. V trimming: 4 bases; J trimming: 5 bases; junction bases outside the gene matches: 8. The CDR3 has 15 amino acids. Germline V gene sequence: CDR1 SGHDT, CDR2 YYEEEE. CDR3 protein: CASSQGLALGETQYF. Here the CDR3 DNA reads TGTGCCAGCAGCCAGGGACTAGCGTTAGGGGAGACCCAGTACTTC.

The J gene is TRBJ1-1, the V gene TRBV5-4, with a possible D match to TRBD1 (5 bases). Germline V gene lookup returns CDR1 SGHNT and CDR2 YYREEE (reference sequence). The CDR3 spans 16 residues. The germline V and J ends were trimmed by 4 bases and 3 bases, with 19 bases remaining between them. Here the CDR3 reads CASSLSGTGGHTEAFF. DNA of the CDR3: TGTGCCAGCAGCCTGTCCGGGACGGGGGGACACACTGAAGCTTTCTTT. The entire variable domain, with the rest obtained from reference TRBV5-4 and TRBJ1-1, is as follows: ETGVTQSPTHLIKTRGQQVTLRCSSQSGHNTVSWYQQALGQGPQFIFQYYREEENGRGNFPPRFSGLQFPNYSSELNVNALELDDSALYLCASSLSGTGGHTEAFFGQGTRLTVV.

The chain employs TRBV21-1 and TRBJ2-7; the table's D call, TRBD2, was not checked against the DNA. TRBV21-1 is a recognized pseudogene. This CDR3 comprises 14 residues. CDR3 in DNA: TGTGCCAGCAGCAAGACTATAATAAGCTACGAGCAGTACTTC. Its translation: CASSKTIISYEQYF.

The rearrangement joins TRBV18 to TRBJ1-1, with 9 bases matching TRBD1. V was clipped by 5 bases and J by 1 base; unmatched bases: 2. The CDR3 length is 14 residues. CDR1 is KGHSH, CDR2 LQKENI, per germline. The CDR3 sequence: CASSRTGENTEAFF. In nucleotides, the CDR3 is TGTGCCAGCTCAAGGACAGGGGAGAACACTGAAGCTTTCTTT.

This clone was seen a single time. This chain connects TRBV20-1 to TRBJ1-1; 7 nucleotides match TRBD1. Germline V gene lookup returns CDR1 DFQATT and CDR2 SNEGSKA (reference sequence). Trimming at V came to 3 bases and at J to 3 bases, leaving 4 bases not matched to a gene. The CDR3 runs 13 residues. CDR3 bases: TGCAGTGCTAGTAAGGGGGCGGACACTGAAGCTTTCTTT. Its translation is CSASKGADTEAFF.

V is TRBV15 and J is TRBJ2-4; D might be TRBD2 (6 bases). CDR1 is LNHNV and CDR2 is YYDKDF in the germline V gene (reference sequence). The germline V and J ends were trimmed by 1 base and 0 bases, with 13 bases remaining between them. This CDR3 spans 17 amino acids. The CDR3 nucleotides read TGTGCCACCAGCAGAGGTTTGGCTAGCGAAGCCAAAAACATTCAGTACTTC. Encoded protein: CATSRGLASEAKNIQYF.

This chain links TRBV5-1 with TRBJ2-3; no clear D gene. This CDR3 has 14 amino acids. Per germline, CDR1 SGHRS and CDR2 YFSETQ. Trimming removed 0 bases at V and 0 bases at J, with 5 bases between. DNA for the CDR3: TGCGCCAGCAGCTTGGCCGGGAGCACAGATACGCAGTATTTT. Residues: CASSLAGSTDTQYF. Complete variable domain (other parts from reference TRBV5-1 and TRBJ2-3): KAGVTQTPRYLIKTRGQQVTLSCSPISGHRSVSWYQQTPGQGLQFLFEYFSETQRNKGNFPGRFSGRQFSNSRSEMNVSTLELGDSALYLCASSLAGSTDTQYFGPGTRLTVL.

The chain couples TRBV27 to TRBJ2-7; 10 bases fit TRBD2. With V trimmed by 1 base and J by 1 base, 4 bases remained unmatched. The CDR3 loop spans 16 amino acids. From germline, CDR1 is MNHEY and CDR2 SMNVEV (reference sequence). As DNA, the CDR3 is TGTGCCAGCAGTTTATTATCTAGCGGGGGATCCTACGAGCAGTACTTC. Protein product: CASSLLSSGGSYEQYF.

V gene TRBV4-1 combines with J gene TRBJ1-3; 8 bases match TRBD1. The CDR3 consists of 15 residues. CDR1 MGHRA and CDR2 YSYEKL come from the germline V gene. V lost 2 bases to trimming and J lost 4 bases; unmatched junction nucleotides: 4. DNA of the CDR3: TGCGCCAGCAGCCAATGGACAGGGCAGGGAAACACCATATATTTT. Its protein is CASSQWTGQGNTIYF.

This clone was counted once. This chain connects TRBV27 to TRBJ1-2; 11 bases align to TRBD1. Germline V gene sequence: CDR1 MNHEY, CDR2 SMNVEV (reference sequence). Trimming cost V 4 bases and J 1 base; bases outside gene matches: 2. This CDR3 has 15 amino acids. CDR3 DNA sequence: TGTGCCAGCAGTTGGACAGGGGGCAGTAACTATGGCTACACCTTC. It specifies CASSWTGGSNYGYTF.

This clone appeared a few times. DNA for the CDR3: TGCGCCAGCAGCTGGACAGGGGGCTACGAGCAGTACTTC. As protein: CASSWTGGYEQYF. The rearrangement links TRBV5-1 to TRBJ2-7; 10 bases map to TRBD1. Germline V gene lookup returns CDR1 SGHRS and CDR2 YFSETQ. The trim removed 3 bases at V and 3 bases at J, leaving 0 bases unmatched. This CDR3 region has 13 residues.

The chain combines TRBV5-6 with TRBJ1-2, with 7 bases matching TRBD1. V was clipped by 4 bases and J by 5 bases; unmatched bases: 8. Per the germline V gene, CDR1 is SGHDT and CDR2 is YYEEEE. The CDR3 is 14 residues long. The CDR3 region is CASSPGAGGYGYTF. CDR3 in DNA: TGTGCCAGCAGCCCTGGGGCAGGGGGGTATGGCTACACCTTC.

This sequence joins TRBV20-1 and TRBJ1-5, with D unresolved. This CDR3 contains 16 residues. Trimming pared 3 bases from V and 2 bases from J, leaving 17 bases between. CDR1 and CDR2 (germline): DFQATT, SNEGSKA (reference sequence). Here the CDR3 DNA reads TGCAGTGCTAGTGGATCGAATACCGGGGGCAATCAGCCCCAGCATTTT. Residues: CSASGSNTGGNQPQHF.

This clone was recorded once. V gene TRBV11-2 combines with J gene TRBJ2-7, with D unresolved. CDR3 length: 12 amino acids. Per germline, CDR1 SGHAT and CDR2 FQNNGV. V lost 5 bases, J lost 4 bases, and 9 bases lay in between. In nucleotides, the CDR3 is TGTGCCAGCAGCATCAGTCTTTACGAGCAGTACTTC. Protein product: CASSISLYEQYF.

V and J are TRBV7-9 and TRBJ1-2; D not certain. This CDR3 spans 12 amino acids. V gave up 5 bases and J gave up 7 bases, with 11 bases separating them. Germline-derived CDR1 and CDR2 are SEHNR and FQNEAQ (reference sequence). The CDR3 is CASSPPRFGYTF. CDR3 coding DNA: TGTGCCAGCAGCCCCCCGAGATTTGGCTACACCTTC.

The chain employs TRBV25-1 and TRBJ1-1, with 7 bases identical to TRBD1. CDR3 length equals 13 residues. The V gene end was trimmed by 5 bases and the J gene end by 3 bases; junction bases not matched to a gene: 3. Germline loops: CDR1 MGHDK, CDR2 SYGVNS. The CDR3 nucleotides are TGTGCCAGCAGTCGGACAGGAGACACTGAAGCTTTCTTT. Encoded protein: CASSRTGDTEAFF.

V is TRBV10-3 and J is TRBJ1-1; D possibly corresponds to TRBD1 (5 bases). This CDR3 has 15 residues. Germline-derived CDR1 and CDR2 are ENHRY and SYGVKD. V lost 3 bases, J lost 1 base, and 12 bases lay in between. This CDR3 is CAISDLQAQNTEAFF. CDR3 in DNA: TGTGCCATCAGTGATTTACAGGCCCAGAACACTGAAGCTTTCTTT.

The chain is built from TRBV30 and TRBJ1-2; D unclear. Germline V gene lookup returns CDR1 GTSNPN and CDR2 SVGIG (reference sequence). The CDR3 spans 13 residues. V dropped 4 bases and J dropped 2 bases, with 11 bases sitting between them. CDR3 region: CAWNGRGNYGYTF. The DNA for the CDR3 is TGTGCCTGGAACGGGCGAGGGAACTATGGCTACACCTTC.

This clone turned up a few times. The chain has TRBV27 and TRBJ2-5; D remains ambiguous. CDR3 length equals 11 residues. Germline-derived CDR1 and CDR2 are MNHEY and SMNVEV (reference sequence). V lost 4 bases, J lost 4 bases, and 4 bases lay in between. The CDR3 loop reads CASSSGETQYF. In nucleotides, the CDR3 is TGTGCCAGCAGTTCGGGAGAGACCCAGTACTTC.

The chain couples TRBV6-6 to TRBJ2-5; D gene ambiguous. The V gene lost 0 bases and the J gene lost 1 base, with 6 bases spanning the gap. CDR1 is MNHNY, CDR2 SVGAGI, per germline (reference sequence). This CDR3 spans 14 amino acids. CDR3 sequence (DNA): TGTGCCAGCAGTTACTCGCAGATCCAAGAGACCCAGTACTTC. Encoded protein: CASSYSQIQETQYF.

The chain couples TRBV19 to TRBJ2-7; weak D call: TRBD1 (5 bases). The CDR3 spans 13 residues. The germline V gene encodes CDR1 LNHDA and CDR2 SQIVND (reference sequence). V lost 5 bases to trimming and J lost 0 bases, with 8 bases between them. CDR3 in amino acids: CASSQTVSYEQYF. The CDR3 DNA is TGTGCCAGTAGTCAGACAGTCTCCTACGAGCAGTACTTC.

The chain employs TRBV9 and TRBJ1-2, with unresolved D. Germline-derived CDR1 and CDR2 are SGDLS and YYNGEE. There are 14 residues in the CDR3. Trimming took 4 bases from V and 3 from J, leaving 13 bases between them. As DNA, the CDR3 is TGTGCCAGCAGCAATGATCTGACTGACTATGGCTACACCTTC. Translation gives CASSNDLTDYGYTF.

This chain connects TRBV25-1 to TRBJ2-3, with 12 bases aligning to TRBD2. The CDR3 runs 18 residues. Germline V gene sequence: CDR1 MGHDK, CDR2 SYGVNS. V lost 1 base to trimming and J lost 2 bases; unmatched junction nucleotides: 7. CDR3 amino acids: CASSEFSTSGGLTDTQYF. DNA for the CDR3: TGTGCCAGCAGTGAATTCTCGACTAGCGGGGGACTCACAGATACGCAGTATTTT.

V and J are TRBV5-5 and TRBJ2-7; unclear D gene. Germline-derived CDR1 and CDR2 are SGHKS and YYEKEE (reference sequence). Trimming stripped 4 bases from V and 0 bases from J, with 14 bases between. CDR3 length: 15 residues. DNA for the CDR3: TGTGCCAGCAGCGGTGAGAGGCTGAGCTCCTACGAGCAGTACTTC. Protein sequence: CASSGERLSSYEQYF.

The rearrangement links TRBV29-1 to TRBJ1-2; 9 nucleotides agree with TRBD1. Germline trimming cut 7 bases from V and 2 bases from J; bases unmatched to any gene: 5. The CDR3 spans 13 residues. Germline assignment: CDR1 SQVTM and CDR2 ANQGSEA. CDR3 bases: TGCAGCGCGGGGGGACAGGGAAACTATGGCTACACCTTC. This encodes CSAGGQGNYGYTF.

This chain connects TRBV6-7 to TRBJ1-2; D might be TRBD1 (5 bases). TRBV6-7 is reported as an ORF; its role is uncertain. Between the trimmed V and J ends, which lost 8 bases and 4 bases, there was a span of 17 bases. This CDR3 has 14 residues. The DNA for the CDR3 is TGTGCCAGCTTCCAACCCTCAGACAGCTATGGCTACACCTTC. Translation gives CASFQPSDSYGYTF.

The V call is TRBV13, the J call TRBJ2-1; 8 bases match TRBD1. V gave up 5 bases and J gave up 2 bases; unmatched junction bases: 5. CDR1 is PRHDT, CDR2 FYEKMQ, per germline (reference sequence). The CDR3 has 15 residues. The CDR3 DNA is TGTGCCAGCAGCCTTGGACAGGGCACCTACAATGAGCAGTTCTTC. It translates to CASSLGQGTYNEQFF.